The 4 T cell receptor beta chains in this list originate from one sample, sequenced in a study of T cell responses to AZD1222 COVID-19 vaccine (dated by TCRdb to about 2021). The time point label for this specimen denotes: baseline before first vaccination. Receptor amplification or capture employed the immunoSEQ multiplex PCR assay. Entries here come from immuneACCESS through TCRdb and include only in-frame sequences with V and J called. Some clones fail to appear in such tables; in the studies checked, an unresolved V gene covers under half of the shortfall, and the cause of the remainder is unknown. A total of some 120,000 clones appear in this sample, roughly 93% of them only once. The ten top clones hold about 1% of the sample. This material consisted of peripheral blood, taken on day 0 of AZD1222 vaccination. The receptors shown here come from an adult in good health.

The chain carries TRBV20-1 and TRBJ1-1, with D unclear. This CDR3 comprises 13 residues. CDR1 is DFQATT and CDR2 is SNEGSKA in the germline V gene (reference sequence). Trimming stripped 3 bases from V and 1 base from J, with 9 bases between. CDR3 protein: CSASFIANTEAFF. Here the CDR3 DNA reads TGCAGTGCTAGTTTTATCGCGAACACTGAAGCTTTCTTT.

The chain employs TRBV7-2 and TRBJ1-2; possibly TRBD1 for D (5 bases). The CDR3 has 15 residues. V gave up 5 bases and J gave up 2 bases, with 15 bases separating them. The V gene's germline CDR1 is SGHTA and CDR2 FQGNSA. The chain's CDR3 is CASSRGEVLNYGYTF. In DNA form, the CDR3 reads TGTGCCAGCAGCCGGGGGGAGGTCCTCAACTATGGCTACACCTTC.

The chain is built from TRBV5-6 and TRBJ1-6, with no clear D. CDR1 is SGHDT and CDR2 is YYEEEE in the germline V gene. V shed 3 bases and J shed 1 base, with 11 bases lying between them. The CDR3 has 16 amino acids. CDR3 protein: CASSSRLRSYNSPLHF. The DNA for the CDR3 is TGTGCCAGCAGCTCAAGACTACGGTCCTATAATTCACCCCTCCACTTT.

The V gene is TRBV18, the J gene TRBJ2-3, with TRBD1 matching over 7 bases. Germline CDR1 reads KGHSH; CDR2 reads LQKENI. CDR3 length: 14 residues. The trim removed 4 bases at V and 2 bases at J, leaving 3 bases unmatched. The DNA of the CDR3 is TGTGCCAGCTCACGGGACAGCGTCACAGATACGCAGTATTTT. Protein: CASSRDSVTDTQYF.